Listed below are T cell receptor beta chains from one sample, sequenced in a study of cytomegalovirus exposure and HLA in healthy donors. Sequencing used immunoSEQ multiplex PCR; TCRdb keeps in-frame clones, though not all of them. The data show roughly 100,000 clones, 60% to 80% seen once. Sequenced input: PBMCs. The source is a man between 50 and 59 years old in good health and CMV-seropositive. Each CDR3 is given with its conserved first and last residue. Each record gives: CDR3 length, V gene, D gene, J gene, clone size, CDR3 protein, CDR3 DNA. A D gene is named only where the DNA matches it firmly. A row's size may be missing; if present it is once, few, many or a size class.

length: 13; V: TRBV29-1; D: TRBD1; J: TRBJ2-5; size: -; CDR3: CSVAGTGKETQYF; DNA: TGCAGCGTTGCCGGGACAGGGAAGGAGACCCAGTACTTC
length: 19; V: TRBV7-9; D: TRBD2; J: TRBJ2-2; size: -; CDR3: CASSLDFRAGVTNTGELFF; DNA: TGTGCCAGCAGCTTAGATTTTAGAGCGGGAGTCACGAACACCGGGGAGCTGTTTTTT
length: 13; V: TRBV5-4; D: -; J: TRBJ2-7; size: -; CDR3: CASSLRPGDEQYF; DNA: TGTGCCAGCAGCTTGAGGCCGGGGGACGAGCAGTACTTC
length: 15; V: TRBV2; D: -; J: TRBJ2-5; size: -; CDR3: CASRADRPSQETQYF; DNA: TGTGCCAGCAGAGCAGACAGGCCCTCCCAAGAGACCCAGTACTTC
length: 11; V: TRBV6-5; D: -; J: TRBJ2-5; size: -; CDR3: CASSNRVEQYF; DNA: TGTGCCAGCAGTAACAGGGTTGAGCAGTACTTC
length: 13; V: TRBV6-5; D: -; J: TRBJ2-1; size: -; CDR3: CASKGGIYNEQFF; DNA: TGTGCCTCTAAGGGCGGGATATACAATGAGCAGTTCTTC
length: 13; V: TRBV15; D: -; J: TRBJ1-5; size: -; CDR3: CATSRQKNQPQHF; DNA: TGTGCCACCAGCAGACAGAAGAATCAGCCCCAGCATTTT
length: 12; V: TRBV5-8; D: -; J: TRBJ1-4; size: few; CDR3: CASSSGNEKLFF; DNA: TGTGCCAGCAGCTCGGGAAATGAAAAACTGTTTTTT
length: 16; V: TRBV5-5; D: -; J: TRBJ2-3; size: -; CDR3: CASSSPAGTNTDTQYF; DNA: TGTGCCAGCAGCTCCCCGGCCGGAACTAACACAGATACGCAGTATTTT
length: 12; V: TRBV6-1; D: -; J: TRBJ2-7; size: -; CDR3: CASLGRDYEQYF; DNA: TGTGCCAGCTTGGGGCGAGACTACGAGCAGTACTTC
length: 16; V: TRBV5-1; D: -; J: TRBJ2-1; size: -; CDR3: CASSSGTGTLYNEQFF; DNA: TGCGCCAGCAGCTCCGGAACCGGGACTTTATACAATGAGCAGTTCTTC
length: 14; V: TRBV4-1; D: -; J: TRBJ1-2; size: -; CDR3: CASSQDRGIYGYTF; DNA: TGCGCCAGCAGCCAAGATCGGGGGATCTATGGCTACACCTTC
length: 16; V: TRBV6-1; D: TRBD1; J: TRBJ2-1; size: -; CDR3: CASSGQGAGDYNEQFF; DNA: TGTGCCAGCAGTGGACAGGGGGCAGGAGACTACAATGAGCAGTTCTTC
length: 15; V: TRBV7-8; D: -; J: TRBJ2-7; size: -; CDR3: CASSFSHRSAYEQYF; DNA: TGTGCCAGCAGCTTTTCACACAGGTCCGCCTACGAGCAGTACTTC
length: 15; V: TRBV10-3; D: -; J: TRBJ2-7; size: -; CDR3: CAISETQTANYEQYF; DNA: TGTGCCATCAGTGAGACTCAGACAGCCAACTACGAGCAGTACTTC
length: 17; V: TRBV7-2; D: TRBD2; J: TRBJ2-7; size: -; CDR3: CASSLFPTSGRSDEQYF; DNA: TGTGCCAGCAGCTTATTCCCGACTAGCGGGAGATCGGACGAGCAGTACTTC
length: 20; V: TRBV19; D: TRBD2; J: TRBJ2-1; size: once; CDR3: CASSILWTSGRASRNNEQFF; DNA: TGTGCCAGTAGTATCCTTTGGACTAGCGGGAGGGCCTCTCGTAACAATGAGCAGTTCTTC
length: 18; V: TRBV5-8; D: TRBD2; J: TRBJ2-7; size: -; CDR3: CASSSVVAGGPLSYEQYF; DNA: TGTGCCAGCAGCTCGGTGGTAGCGGGAGGACCCCTCTCCTACGAGCAGTACTTC
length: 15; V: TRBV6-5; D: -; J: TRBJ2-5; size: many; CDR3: CASSYTQAQGETQYF; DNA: TGTGCCAGCAGTTACACGCAGGCACAGGGAGAGACCCAGTACTTC
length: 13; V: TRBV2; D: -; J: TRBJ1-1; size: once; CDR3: CASGGLLSTEAFF; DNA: TGTGCCAGCGGGGGCCTGCTGAGCACTGAAGCTTTCTTT
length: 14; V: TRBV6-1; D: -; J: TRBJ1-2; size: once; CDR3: CASREGSWTDGYTF; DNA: TGTGCCAGCAGGGAAGGGTCCTGGACTGATGGCTACACCTTC
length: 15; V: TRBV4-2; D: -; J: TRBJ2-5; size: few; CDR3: CASSQDRGSGQTQYF; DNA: TGTGCCAGCAGCCAAGATCGGGGTAGCGGCCAGACCCAGTACTTC
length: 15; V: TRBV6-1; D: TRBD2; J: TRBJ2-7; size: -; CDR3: CASETSVGISYEQYF; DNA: TGTGCCAGCGAGACTAGCGTTGGCATATCCTACGAGCAGTACTTC
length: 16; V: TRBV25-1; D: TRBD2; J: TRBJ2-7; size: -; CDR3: CASRELGTSDTYEQYF; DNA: TGTGCCAGCAGAGAACTGGGGACTAGCGATACCTACGAGCAGTACTTC
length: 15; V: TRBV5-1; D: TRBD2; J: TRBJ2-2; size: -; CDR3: CASSLGLAGTGELFF; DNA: TGCGCCAGCAGCTTGGGACTAGCAGGCACCGGGGAGCTGTTTTTT
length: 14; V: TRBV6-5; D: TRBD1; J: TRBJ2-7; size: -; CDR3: CASSYQTGSYEQYF; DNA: TGTGCCAGCAGTTACCAGACAGGGTCCTACGAGCAGTACTTC
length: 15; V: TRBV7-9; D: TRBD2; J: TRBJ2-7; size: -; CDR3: CASSYPSGTSYEQYF; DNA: TGTGCCAGCAGCTACCCTAGCGGGACTTCCTACGAGCAGTACTTC
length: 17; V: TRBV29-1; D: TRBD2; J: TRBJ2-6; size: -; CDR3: CSVELQGGAGGANVLTF; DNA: TGCAGCGTTGAACTTCAGGGAGGGGCGGGTGGGGCCAACGTCCTGACTTTC
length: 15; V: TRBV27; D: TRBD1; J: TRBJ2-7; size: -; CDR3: CASSLPGTGIYEQYF; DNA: TGTGCCAGCAGTTTACCAGGGACAGGGATCTACGAGCAGTACTTC
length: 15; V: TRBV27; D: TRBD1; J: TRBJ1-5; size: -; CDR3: CASSLSGQPNQPQHF; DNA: TGTGCCAGCAGTTTATCGGGACAGCCAAATCAGCCCCAGCATTTT
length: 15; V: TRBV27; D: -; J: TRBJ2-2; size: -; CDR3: CASSEGGVFTGELFF; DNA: TGTGCCAGCTCAGAGGGGGGGGTTTTCACCGGGGAGCTGTTTTTT
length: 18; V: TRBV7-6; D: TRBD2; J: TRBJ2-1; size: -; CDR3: CASSQGTSGRSSYNEQFF; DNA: TGTGCCAGCAGCCAAGGGACTAGCGGGAGGAGCTCCTACAATGAGCAGTTCTTC
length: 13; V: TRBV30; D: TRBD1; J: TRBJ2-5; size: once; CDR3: CAWGQGAGETQYF; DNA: TGTGCCTGGGGACAGGGGGCTGGGGAGACCCAGTACTTC
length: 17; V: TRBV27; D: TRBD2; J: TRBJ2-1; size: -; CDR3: CASSGTSGGIYYNEQFF; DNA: TGTGCCAGCAGTGGGACTAGCGGGGGAATCTACTACAATGAGCAGTTCTTC
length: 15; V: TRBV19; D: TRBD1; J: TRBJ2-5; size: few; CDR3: CASSIADRGGETQYF; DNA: TGTGCCAGTAGTATTGCGGACAGGGGGGGGGAGACCCAGTACTTC
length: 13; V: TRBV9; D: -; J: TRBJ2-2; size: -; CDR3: CASSLTGTGELFF; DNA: TGTGCCAGCAGCCTTACAGGGACCGGGGAGCTGTTTTTT
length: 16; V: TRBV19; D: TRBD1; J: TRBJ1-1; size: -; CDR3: CASSGGRGSDNTEAFF; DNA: TGTGCCAGTAGTGGGGGCAGGGGGTCGGATAACACTGAAGCTTTCTTT
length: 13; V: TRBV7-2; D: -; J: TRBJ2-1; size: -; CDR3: CASSSTAYNEQFF; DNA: TGTGCCAGCAGCTCCACAGCCTACAATGAGCAGTTCTTC
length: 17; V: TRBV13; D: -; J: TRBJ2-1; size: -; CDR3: CASSIHRGKSSYNEQFF; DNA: TGTGCCAGCAGCATCCACAGAGGGAAGAGCTCCTACAATGAGCAGTTCTTC
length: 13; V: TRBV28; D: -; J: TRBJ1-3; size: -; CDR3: CASRAGSANTIYF; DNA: TGTGCCAGCAGGGCAGGGTCTGCGAACACCATATATTTT
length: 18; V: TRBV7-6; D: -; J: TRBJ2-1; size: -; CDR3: CASSFSLLSRGRNNEQFF; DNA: TGTGCCAGCAGCTTTAGTCTTTTGAGCAGGGGAAGGAACAATGAGCAGTTCTTC
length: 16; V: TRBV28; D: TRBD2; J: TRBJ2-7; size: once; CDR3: CASSPPGEGTGYEQYF; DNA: TGTGCCAGCAGTCCCCCGGGGGAGGGTACGGGCTACGAGCAGTACTTC
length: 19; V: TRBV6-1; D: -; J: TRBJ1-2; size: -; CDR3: CASSEQLGGRATNNYGYTF; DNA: TGTGCCAGCAGTGAACAATTGGGTGGCAGGGCGACGAATAACTATGGCTACACCTTC
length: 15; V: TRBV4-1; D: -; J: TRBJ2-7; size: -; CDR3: CASSQAAPGIDEQYF; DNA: TGCGCCAGCAGCCAAGCGGCCCCGGGAATCGACGAGCAGTACTTC
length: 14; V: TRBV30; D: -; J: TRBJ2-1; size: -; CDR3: CAWRQGYSYNEQFF; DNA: TGTGCCTGGAGACAGGGCTACTCCTACAATGAGCAGTTCTTC
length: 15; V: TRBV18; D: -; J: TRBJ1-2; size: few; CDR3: CASSFAEGSNYGYTF; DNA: TGTGCCAGCTCATTCGCGGAGGGCTCTAACTATGGCTACACCTTC
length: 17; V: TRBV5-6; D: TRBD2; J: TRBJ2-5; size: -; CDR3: CASSLGPTSGRTETQYF; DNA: TGTGCCAGCAGCTTGGGGCCGACTAGCGGGAGAACGGAGACCCAGTACTTC
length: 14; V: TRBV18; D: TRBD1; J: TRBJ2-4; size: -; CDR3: CASSPGQEKNIQYF; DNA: TGTGCCAGCTCACCGGGACAGGAGAAAAACATTCAGTACTTC
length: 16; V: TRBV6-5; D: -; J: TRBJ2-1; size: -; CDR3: CASSYDGGASYNEQFF; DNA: TGTGCCAGCAGTTACGATGGCGGGGCCTCCTACAATGAGCAGTTCTTC
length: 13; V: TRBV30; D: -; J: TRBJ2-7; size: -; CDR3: CAWRVLTGYEQYF; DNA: TGTGCCTGGAGGGTCCTAACAGGCTACGAGCAGTACTTC
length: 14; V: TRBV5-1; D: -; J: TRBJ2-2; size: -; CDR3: CASRIIGGTGELFF; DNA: TGCGCCAGCAGGATTATAGGGGGCACCGGGGAGCTGTTTTTT
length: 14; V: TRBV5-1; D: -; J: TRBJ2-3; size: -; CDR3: CASSFGSERDTQYF; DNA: TGCGCCAGCAGCTTTGGGTCAGAGAGGGATACGCAGTATTTT